This T cell receptor beta chain was recovered during a study of CXCR3-negative and CXCR3-positive naive CD8 T cells. Findings of the study overall: Unlike memory cells, which differed, naive CXCR3-negative and CXCR3-positive cells had similar TRBV-TRBJ usage. Naive cells with CXCR3 showed TRB CDR3s that were more hydrophobic than those in CXCR3-negative naive cells.

5' RACE with UMI labels generated the TRB cDNA libraries. Following a re-call of the 5' RACE reads, TCRdb has one entry per CDR3 protein and lacks DNA. The listing contains 140,000 to 150,000 distinct CDR3 sequences. Germline CDR1 SNHLY, CDR2 FYNNEI. The CDR3 contains 14 residues. Note on this clonotype: Its specificity is unknown.

V gene TRBV2 combines with J gene TRBJ2-7; TCRdb returns TRBD1, unconfirmable since there is no DNA. The receptor comes from a human donor in good health. Some clones in this sample may be carry-over from other donors' samples. The sample taken for sequencing was naive CXCR3+ CD8+ T cells from blood. The subset: CD45RO-CCR7+CD27+CD95- naive CD8+ T cells expressing CXCR3 (TNR3+). The CDR3 is CASSVGGYSYEQYF.